The T cell receptor beta chain under discussion was sequenced for a study of T cells in Graves' hyperthyroidism and ophthalmopathy. Among the patients, aged 18 to 65, hyperthyroidism was newly diagnosed and had lasted under 2 months. Lactation, pregnancy, other autoimmune disease or uncontrolled infection excluded patients. RNA transcripts were the template for amplifying TCR beta CDR3 regions. HTBI primers drove first-round RT-PCR of the TCR CDR3. TCRdb passed the multiplex PCR reads through MiXCR, listing each CDR3 protein once. The profile covers roughly 750,000 distinct CDR3 sequences, with 15% to 20% appearing a single time and approximately 8.4% taken by the ten largest. From germline, CDR1 is DFQATT and CDR2 SNEGSKA (reference sequence). The CDR3 extends over 14 amino acids. After removal of 6 bases from V and 5 bases from J, the junction contained 7 bases not matched to a gene.

This clonotype was obtained from a man aged 18 to 35 with Graves' hyperthyroidism. Material: blood. This chain links TRBV20-1 with TRBJ2-5; TRBD1 matches 12 bases. The CDR3 sequence is CSASGTGGGETQYF. CDR3 sequence (DNA): TGCAGTGCGTCCGGGACAGGGGGCGGTGAGACCCAGTACTTC.